This TCR beta chain appears in the sequencing data of a study of read filtering for tumor transcriptome and immune sequencing. Background on the study: The cohort had roughly 17 men and approximately 15 women aged roughly 47 to 85, mean roughly 70 years.

V gave up 5 bases and J gave up 2 bases; unmatched junction bases: 16. CDR1 and CDR2 from the germline V gene are SQVTM and ANQGSEA. CDR3 size: 17 residues. This clonotype appeared many times. Antigen: not known. From roughly 390 ng of RNA, a library with molecular barcoded alpha/delta and beta/gamma adaptors was made. TCRdb processed the reads anew with MiXCR; each CDR3 protein has one entry. The data hold approximately 140,000 distinct CDR3 sequences, with roughly 13% observed a single time. General study results and limits: This fraction held mixed bone marrow immune cells after CD138-negative sorting.

The chain uses TRBV29-1 and TRBJ2-7, with 9 bases identical to TRBD2. Sequencing input: a population of CD138-negative cells sorted from bone marrow. This clonotype originated in a donor over 35 with multiple myeloma. The CDR3 loop reads CSVWAGLAGRRTYEQYF. As DNA, the CDR3 is TGCAGCGTTTGGGCAGGTCTAGCGGGAAGACGAACCTACGAGCAGTACTTC.